These 6 T cell receptor beta chains came from one sample sequenced in a study of T-cell memory formation after mild COVID-19. TCRdb analysed the 5' RACE reads with MiXCR anew, one entry per CDR3 protein. The sample consists of around 150,000 distinct CDR3 sequences, around a third of them appearing once. The sequenced sample consisted of PBMCs or a T cell subset sorted from them (not recorded which). The receptor source for this set is an adult woman who had mild COVID-19 (a few samples of this study predate the infection). Cell type and time point are not known.

This chain uses TRBV7-3 with TRBJ2-1; TRBD2 matches 14 bases. Germline V CDR1 and CDR2: SGHTA, FQGTGA. CDR3 length: 16 amino acids. Losses at the gene ends were 5 bases for V and 14 bases for J; bases not matched to a gene: 14. CDR3 region: CASSLGAGTSGGEKFF. The CDR3 bases are TGTGCCAGCAGCCTCGGTGCCGGGACTAGCGGGGGCGAAAAGTTCTTC.

The chain joins TRBV7-3 to TRBJ2-2; D might be TRBD2 (5 bases). This CDR3 contains 14 residues. Trimming shortened V by 3 bases and J by 0 bases, and 5 bases separated the two germline ends. From germline, CDR1 is SGHTA and CDR2 FQGTGA. The CDR3 loop reads CASSFGTNTGELFF. Here the CDR3 DNA reads TGTGCCAGCAGCTTCGGGACGAACACCGGGGAGCTGTTTTTT.

This clonotype was seen ten or more times. V gene TRBV4-1 combines with J gene TRBJ2-1; 7 bases agree with TRBD1. The CDR3 totals 16 residues. Germline V gives CDR1 MGHRA, CDR2 YSYEKL. After removal of 2 bases from V and 5 bases from J, the junction contained 9 bases not matched to a gene. The CDR3 here is CASSQQQGKGHNEQFF. The CDR3 DNA sequence: TGCGCCAGCAGCCAACAACAGGGGAAGGGTCACAATGAGCAGTTCTTC.

This chain's CDR3 is CASSLARISGALVYEQYF. DNA for the CDR3: TGTGCCAGCAGCTTAGCCCGGATTTCAGGGGCCCTCGTCTACGAGCAGTACTTC. V is TRBV7-2 and J is TRBJ2-7; weak D call: TRBD1 (6 bases). V lost 0 bases and J 3 bases, leaving 21 bases between the germline ends. Per the germline V gene, CDR1 is SGHTA and CDR2 is FQGNSA. CDR3 length: 18 residues.

CDR3 sequence reads: CASSPLYRGRGETQYF. DNA of the CDR3: TGTGCCAGCAGTCCCTTATACAGGGGGCGCGGAGAGACCCAGTACTTC. The chain recombines TRBV12-3 or TRBV12-4 with TRBJ2-5; 9 bases agree with TRBD1. CDR3 length: 16 amino acids. The V segment lost 5 bases and the J segment 4 bases; nucleotides outside the gene matches: 11.

This clonotype occurred many times. This chain links TRBV7-9 with TRBJ2-1; 7 bases fit TRBD2. In germline, CDR1 is SEHNR, CDR2 FQNEAQ (reference sequence). V was pared by 1 base and J by 7 bases, with 16 bases of the junction left unmatched. This CDR3 has 18 amino acids. The CDR3 DNA follows: TGTGCCAGCAGCTTAGTGGGACGGCGGGAGCGGAGTAGAAATGAGCAGTTCTTC. This translates into CASSLVGRRERSRNEQFF.